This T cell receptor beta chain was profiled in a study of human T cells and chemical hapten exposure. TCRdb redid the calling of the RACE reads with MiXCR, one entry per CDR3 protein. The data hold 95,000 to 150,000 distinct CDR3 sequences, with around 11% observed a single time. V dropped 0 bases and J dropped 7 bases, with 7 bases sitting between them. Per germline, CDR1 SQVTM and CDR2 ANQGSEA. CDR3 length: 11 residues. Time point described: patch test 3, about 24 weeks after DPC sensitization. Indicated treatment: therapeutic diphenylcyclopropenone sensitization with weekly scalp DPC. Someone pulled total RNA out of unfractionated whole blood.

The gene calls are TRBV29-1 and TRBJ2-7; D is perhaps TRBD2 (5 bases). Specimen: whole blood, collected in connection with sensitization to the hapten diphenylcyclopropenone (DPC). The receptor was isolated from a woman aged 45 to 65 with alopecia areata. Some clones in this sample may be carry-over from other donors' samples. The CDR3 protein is CSVEDGGEQYF. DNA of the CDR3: TGCAGCGTTGAAGACGGAGGAGAGCAGTACTTC.